This TCR beta chain emerged from a study of cytomegalovirus exposure and HLA in healthy donors. For the study at large: Clustering assigned 81% of the approximately 400 genotyped donors to the Caucasian-associated ancestry cluster.

In the PCR, 60 Vbeta and 13 Jbeta primers were used. Repertoires were generated with immunoSEQ multiplex PCR, while TCRdb's copy carries only in-frame clones and drops some. The repertoire consists of about 120,000 clones, with around four fifths occurring once and the leading ten covering 20%. In the case of this clone: Its antigen remains unidentified.

This CDR3 has 18 amino acids. V gave up 7 bases and J gave up 0 bases; unmatched junction bases: 12. CDR1 and CDR2 from the germline V gene are LNHDA and SQIVND (reference sequence). Study observations and caveats: For cytomegalovirus status, the classifier reportedly gave diagnoses with high specificity and sensitivity.

The sequencing sample was made of PBMCs. The V and J genes are TRBV19 and TRBJ2-6, with TRBD1 identical over 7 bases. The clonotype comes from a young man in good health and CMV-seropositive. The DNA for the CDR3 is TGTGCCAGTACCCGACAGGGACCAACCTACTCTGGGGCCAACGTCCTGACTTTC. The encoded protein is CASTRQGPTYSGANVLTF.